This entry concerns a single T cell receptor (beta chain). Other nucleotide sequences from this sample produce the same CDR3. These data are taken from a study of shared clonotypes between healthy human individuals. Background on the study: A donor's plate count was three for CD4 naive and three for CD4 memory; CD8 naive had two and CD8 memory one.

Each PCR replicate from the sorted subsets contained 150 to 250 ng DNA, which is about 30,000 T cell genomes. As processed by the authors: Junction-only sequences without quality scores were provided by ImmunoSEQ, so filtering was different. Here immunoSEQ multiplex PCR was the method, and the copy in TCRdb shows in-frame clones only, minus some. For V, J and clone size, that table is used; D and trimming come from the DNA. Of about 2,500,000 clones in the sample, around 90% were seen once. Germline V gene lookup returns CDR1 SEHNR and CDR2 FQNEAQ (reference sequence). The CDR3 is 14 residues long. V lost 5 bases to trimming and J lost 0 bases, with 10 bases between them.

Sequencing was done on a sample of naive CD4+ T cells sorted from blood. Documented subset: CD45RA+ positively selected. V is TRBV7-9 and J is TRBJ1-1, with a weak D call TRBD1 (5 bases). The source of this sequence is a man aged 18 to 30 in good health. CDR3 sequence (DNA): TGTGCCAGCAGCCTGCAGGGCATGAACACTGAAGCTTTCTTT. Its protein is CASSLQGMNTEAFF.